The source of this T cell receptor beta chain is a study of T-cell reconstitution after alpha-beta-depleted transplantation in children. Whole-study results and caveats: Several hundred expanded graft clones reportedly were the source of alpha-beta T cells about two months after transplant. Day-60 TCRbeta diversity that was high in some patients was derived from surviving recipient T cells and thymic progenitors. T-cell counts and diversity were attributed mostly to newly produced T cells one year after transplant.

V lost 5 bases and J 5 bases, leaving 15 bases between the germline ends. The CDR3 sequence is 14 residues long. Per germline, CDR1 SEHNR and CDR2 FQNEAQ (reference sequence). This clonotype was detected a few times. The antigen remains unidentified. Using unique molecular identifiers, the investigators prepared the TCRbeta library. TCRdb used MiXCR to reprocess the PCR reads, holding one entry per CDR3 protein. This sample carries roughly 110,000 distinct CDR3 sequences, approximately 10% of them seen once, and the ten largest clones take around 34%. The sample in question was PBMCs, obtained before TCRalphabeta/CD19-depleted stem cell transplant. This sequence joins TRBV7-9 and TRBJ1-1; D is uncertain. The clonotype originates from a boy aged 2 to 10 with acute lymphoblastic leukemia, due to receive a stem cell transplant. The CDR3, as DNA: TGTGCCAGCAGCCCGGCTCGAACGGGGACTGAAGCTTTCTTT. It encodes CASSPARTGTEAFF.